The 28 T cell receptor beta chains below were found in one sample sequenced in a study of cytomegalovirus exposure and HLA in healthy donors. A multiplex PCR was run with 60 Vbeta primers and 13 Jbeta primers. Some clones are missing from TCRdb's copy, which holds only in-frame ones; the method was immunoSEQ multiplex PCR. The sample shows 90,000 to 140,000 clones, roughly four fifths of them seen only once. Sequencing input: PBMCs. The source is a man aged 35-49 years in good health and CMV-seronegative.

The CDR3 nucleotides read TGCGCCAGCACTGCTCAAGGGGGCCTGGTTATAAGCACTGAAGCTTTCTTT. Translation gives CASTAQGGLVISTEAFF. The V gene is TRBV5-1, the J gene TRBJ1-1; 7 bases line up with TRBD1. V lost 6 bases and J lost 4; bases outside the gene matches: 18. Germline CDR1 reads SGHRS; CDR2 reads YFSETQ. CDR3 length equals 17 residues.

The J gene is TRBJ2-2, the V gene TRBV28; TRBD1 matches 9 bases. This CDR3 comprises 15 residues. CDR1 and CDR2 (germline): MDHEN, SYDVKM. With 6 bases clipped from V and 5 bases from J, the junction kept 7 bases outside the gene matches. CDR3 sequence reads: CASSTGTGRTGELFF. The CDR3 nucleotides are TGTGCCAGCAGCACCGGGACAGGGCGAACCGGGGAGCTGTTTTTT.

The chain has TRBV6-5 and TRBJ2-6; 7 nucleotides line up with TRBD1. Trimming took 6 bases from V and 2 from J; bases not matched to a gene: 4. CDR1 and CDR2 (germline): MNHEY, SVGAGI. This CDR3 contains 15 residues. The CDR3 is CASSGTVAGANVLTF. DNA of the CDR3: TGTGCCAGCAGCGGGACAGTTGCTGGGGCCAACGTCCTGACTTTC.

This clone came up once. V and J are TRBV2 and TRBJ1-4; the D gene is possibly TRBD1 (6 bases). Trimming pared 5 bases from V and 0 bases from J, leaving 10 bases between. The CDR3 loop spans 15 amino acids. Germline CDR1 reads SNHLY; CDR2 reads FYNNEI. The CDR3 protein is CASSPRTATNEKLFF. Written as DNA, the CDR3 is TGTGCCAGCAGTCCTCGGACAGCAACTAATGAAAAACTGTTTTTT.

This clone showed up just once. This rearrangement joins TRBV2 to TRBJ1-2; D unclear. This CDR3 region has 15 residues. Trimming removed 3 bases from V and 8 bases from J, with 19 bases in between. Per the germline V gene, CDR1 is SNHLY and CDR2 is FYNNEI. The chain's CDR3 is CASSDQRMKSKGYTF. CDR3 in DNA: TGTGCCAGCAGTGACCAGAGGATGAAGTCCAAGGGCTACACCTTC.

The V gene is TRBV19, the J gene TRBJ2-1, with D unresolved. This CDR3 is 13 amino acids long. V was clipped by 4 bases and J by 9 bases, with 13 bases between them. In germline, CDR1 is LNHDA, CDR2 SQIVND (reference sequence). CDR3 in amino acids: CASSRDPRFEQFF. The CDR3 coding sequence is TGTGCCAGTAGTAGAGACCCCCGGTTTGAGCAGTTCTTC.

The chain links TRBV30 to TRBJ2-3; D remains ambiguous. This CDR3 region has 12 residues. V lost 0 bases, J lost 4 bases, and 5 bases lay in between. Germline V lookup: CDR1 GTSNPN, CDR2 SVGIG (reference sequence). The CDR3 loop is CAWSVGPDTQYF. In DNA form, the CDR3 reads TGTGCCTGGAGTGTGGGCCCAGATACGCAGTATTTT.

The chain joins TRBV7-8 to TRBJ2-5; the match to TRBD2 covers 8 bases. The CDR3 consists of 16 residues. V trimming: 5 bases; J trimming: 4 bases; junction bases outside the gene matches: 12. Germline V gene data show CDR1 as SGHVS and CDR2 as FQNEAQ. The CDR3, as DNA: TGTGCCAGCAGCCTACTCCCCCCGGGAGGGGCAGAGACCCAGTACTTC. It specifies CASSLLPPGGAETQYF.

The chain is built from TRBV7-9 and TRBJ2-3; TRBD2 might be the D (6 bases). This CDR3 has 16 amino acids. Trimming pared 5 bases from V and 1 base from J, leaving 16 bases between. The germline gives CDR1 SEHNR, CDR2 FQNEAQ (reference sequence). This CDR3 reads CASSPPGWEGTDTQYF. CDR3 sequence (DNA): TGTGCCAGCAGCCCCCCAGGGTGGGAGGGCACAGATACGCAGTATTTT. Complete variable domain (other parts from reference TRBV7-9 and TRBJ2-3): DTGVSQNPRHKITKRGQNVTFRCDPISEHNRLYWYRQTLGQGPEFLTYFQNEAQLEKSRLLSDRFSAERPKGSFSTLEIQRTEQGDSAMYLCASSPPGWEGTDTQYFGPGTRLTVL.

V gene TRBV28 combines with J gene TRBJ1-2; TRBD1 matches 7 bases. V shed 10 bases and J 1 base; nucleotides not matched to a gene: 15. This CDR3 has 16 amino acids. Germline V gives CDR1 MDHEN, CDR2 SYDVKM. CDR3 in amino acids: CATPHRSGQNNYGYTF. The CDR3 nucleotides are TGTGCCACCCCACACCGGTCGGGACAGAATAACTATGGCTACACCTTC.

This chain joins TRBV27 and TRBJ2-2; 8 bases line up with TRBD1. The CDR3 covers 16 residues. After removal of 0 bases from V and 4 bases from J, the junction contained 4 bases not matched to a gene. Per the germline V gene, CDR1 is MNHEY and CDR2 is SMNVEV (reference sequence). DNA of the CDR3: TGTGCCAGCAGTTTATCTGTCAGGGGGCCCACCGGGGAGCTGTTTTTT. Its translation is CASSLSVRGPTGELFF.

This clone was seen once. This chain links TRBV25-1 with TRBJ1-2; a possible D gene is TRBD1 (6 bases). Trimming took 3 bases from V and 3 from J, leaving 11 bases between them. The germline CDR1 and CDR2 sequences are MGHDK and SYGVNS. The CDR3 spans 14 residues. The CDR3 spells CASSDTTGYYGYTF. The CDR3 DNA follows: TGTGCCAGCAGTGATACGACAGGCTACTATGGCTACACCTTC.

The chain uses TRBV2 and TRBJ1-2; weak D call: TRBD1 (6 bases). Germline V gives CDR1 SNHLY, CDR2 FYNNEI. V gave up 4 bases and J gave up 4 bases, with 10 bases separating them. The CDR3 length is 13 residues. CDR3 in amino acids: CASSVGTLYGYTF. DNA of the CDR3: TGTGCCAGCAGTGTTGGGACACTCTATGGCTACACCTTC. The whole variable domain, filled in from reference TRBV2 and TRBJ1-2, reads EPEVTQTPSHQVTQMGQEVILRCVPISNHLYFYWYRQILGQKVEFLVSFYNNEISEKSEIFDDQFSVERPDGSNFTLKIRSTKLEDSAMYFCASSVGTLYGYTFGSGTRLTVV.

This clone was seen a handful of times. This sequence joins TRBV6-4 and TRBJ2-1; perhaps TRBD2 as D (6 bases). This CDR3 is built from 15 residues. CDR1 and CDR2 from the germline V gene are MRHNA and SNTAGT. V was trimmed by 0 bases and J by 4 bases, leaving 10 bases between them. CDR3 DNA sequence: TGTGCCAGCAGTGACTCGGCGGGAACGTACAATGAGCAGTTCTTC. Translated, it gives CASSDSAGTYNEQFF.

This CDR3 reads CASSYVVGDGYTF. CDR3 DNA: TGTGCCAGCAGTTACGTTGTAGGGGATGGCTACACCTTC. The chain links TRBV6-5 to TRBJ1-2; possible D gene TRBD1, 5 bases. CDR1 and CDR2 (germline): MNHEY, SVGAGI. Between the trimmed V and J ends, which lost 2 bases and 6 bases, there was a span of 10 bases. This CDR3 contains 13 residues.

This clone was counted a single time. V is TRBV4-3 and J is TRBJ2-7; 9 bases map to TRBD1. V lost 5 bases to trimming and J lost 5 bases; unmatched junction nucleotides: 4. CDR1 is LGHNA and CDR2 is YSLEER in the germline V gene. This CDR3 is built from 13 residues. The CDR3 nucleotides are TGCGCCAGCAGCTTCGGGACAGGGAACGAGCAGTACTTC. It codes for CASSFGTGNEQYF.

This sequence joins TRBV5-1 and TRBJ1-3; D possibly corresponds to TRBD1 (5 bases). CDR1 is SGHRS, CDR2 YFSETQ, per germline. CDR3 size: 14 residues. Trimming pared 4 bases from V and 0 bases from J, leaving 8 bases between. The CDR3 DNA sequence: TGCGCCAGCAGCCAGACAGTCTCTGGAAACACCATATATTTT. This translates into CASSQTVSGNTIYF.

The rearrangement uses TRBV11-1 and TRBJ1-1, with D possibly matching TRBD1 (5 bases). The CDR3 has 13 amino acids. V lost 5 bases to trimming and J lost 0 bases, with 7 bases between them. Looked up from germline, CDR1 is SGHAT and CDR2 is FQDESV (reference sequence). This CDR3 reads CASSQQVNTEAFF. CDR3 bases: TGTGCCAGCAGCCAACAGGTGAACACTGAAGCTTTCTTT.

The chain has TRBV4-3 and TRBJ1-2, with D uncertain. The germline gives CDR1 LGHNA, CDR2 YSLEER. Trimming shortened V by 1 base and J by 0 bases, and 12 bases separated the two germline ends. The CDR3 extends over 16 amino acids. CDR3 loop: CASSQVLQITNYGYTF. As DNA, the CDR3 is TGCGCCAGCAGCCAAGTTTTGCAGATTACTAACTATGGCTACACCTTC.

V gene TRBV4-2 combines with J gene TRBJ1-5; 7 positions agree with TRBD1. Germline CDR1 and CDR2: LGHNA and YNFKEQ. After removal of 4 bases from V and 5 bases from J, the junction contained 8 bases not matched to a gene. The length of the CDR3 is 15 residues. The CDR3 loop is CASSPLGGRYQPQHF. Written as DNA, the CDR3 is TGTGCCAGCAGCCCCCTAGGGGGCCGATATCAGCCCCAGCATTTT.

CDR3 sequence: CASSGTGRYGYTF. The CDR3 nucleotides are TGTGCCAGCAGCGGGACAGGCAGATATGGCTACACCTTC. The chain recombines TRBV6-5 with TRBJ1-2, with 8 bases that match TRBD1. The length of the CDR3 is 13 residues. Germline lookup yields CDR1 MNHEY and CDR2 SVGAGI. V shed 6 bases, J shed 5 bases, and the junction held 5 bases outside the gene matches.

The V gene is TRBV4-2, the J gene TRBJ1-4; 7 bases line up with TRBD1. This CDR3 is 15 amino acids long. CDR1 is LGHNA, CDR2 YNFKEQ, per germline. V dropped 2 bases and J dropped 8; count of bases not matched to a gene: 8. In DNA, the CDR3 is TGTGCCAGCAGCCAAATACAGGGGAGACGGGAAAAACTGTTTTTT. Amino acids: CASSQIQGRREKLFF.

J is TRBJ2-1 and V is TRBV29-1, with 8 bases matching TRBD1. This CDR3 region has 14 residues. The V gene's germline CDR1 is SQVTM and CDR2 ANQGSEA. Germline trimming cut 3 bases from V and 7 bases from J; bases unmatched to any gene: 8. The CDR3 DNA follows: TGCAGCGTTGACCCCAGGGGGCCTGGAAATGAGCAGTTCTTC. Protein: CSVDPRGPGNEQFF.

The J gene is TRBJ2-7, the V gene TRBV6-4, with 9 bases fitting TRBD1. Trimming took 3 bases from V and 5 from J; bases not matched to a gene: 5. This CDR3 region has 14 residues. Germline lookup yields CDR1 MRHNA and CDR2 SNTAGT. The CDR3 here is CASSEQGTGNEQYF. The CDR3 nucleotides are TGTGCCAGCAGTGAACAGGGGACAGGGAACGAGCAGTACTTC.

The chain uses TRBV19 and TRBJ2-7; 11 bases agree with TRBD1. Germline values: CDR1 LNHDA, CDR2 SQIVND (reference sequence). V lost 6 bases, J lost 3 bases, and 1 base stayed unmatched. The CDR3 contains 13 residues. The CDR3 region has the DNA TGTGCCAGTAGGGGGACAGGGGGCTACGAGCAGTACTTC. Protein product: CASRGTGGYEQYF.

The rearrangement links TRBV6-6 to TRBJ2-7, with D perhaps matching TRBD2 (6 bases). CDR3 length equals 14 residues. In germline, CDR1 is MNHNY, CDR2 SVGAGI (reference sequence). V was trimmed by 0 bases and J by 0 bases, leaving 6 bases between them. CDR3 protein: CASSYSEGSYEQYF. In DNA, the CDR3 is TGTGCCAGCAGTTACTCGGAGGGCTCCTACGAGCAGTACTTC.

The genes are TRBV7-9 and TRBJ2-2; possibly TRBD1 for D (6 bases). Per the germline V gene, CDR1 is SEHNR and CDR2 is FQNEAQ (reference sequence). The CDR3 sequence is 16 residues long. Trimming took off 1 base at V and 4 bases at J, with 13 bases between the two ends. Here the CDR3 DNA reads TGTGCCAGCAGCTTAGAGGGGACACCGACCACCGGGGAGCTGTTTTTT. Encoded protein: CASSLEGTPTTGELFF.

The V and J genes are TRBV18 and TRBJ2-1, with 11 bases matching TRBD2. Germline loops: CDR1 KGHSH, CDR2 LQKENI. The V gene end was trimmed by 6 bases and the J gene end by 5 bases; junction bases not matched to a gene: 6. The CDR3 consists of 15 residues. For the CDR3, the DNA is TGTGCCAGCTCCCCGACTAGCGGGATTCACAATGAGCAGTTCTTC. It is translated as CASSPTSGIHNEQFF.